This TCR beta chain stems from a study of blood T cell repertoires in COVID-19. The assay was immunoSEQ multiplex PCR, and TCRdb's table has in-frame clones only and misses some. The table has about 160,000 clones, 75% to 90% seen once. V lost 5 bases, J lost 3 bases, and 10 bases stayed unmatched. The CDR3 has 16 amino acids. Germline CDR1 SGDLS, CDR2 YYNGEE. The J gene is TRBJ2-3, the V gene TRBV9; TRBD2 aligns across 9 bases. This TCR was recovered from a woman aged 55-75 years who had recovered from COVID-19. The source material was PBMCs or T cells enriched from blood (not recorded which). CDR3 DNA sequence: TGTGCCAGCAGTTTTCGTAGCGGGGGAGGGACAGATACGCAGTATTTT. Its translation: CASSFRSGGGTDTQYF.